Here is one TCR beta chain with its context. Germline V gives CDR1 SNHLY, CDR2 FYNNEI. V was trimmed by 7 bases and J by 3 bases, leaving 15 bases between them. The CDR3 spans 14 residues. The data belong to a study of blood T cell repertoires in COVID-19. Study-level information: There were acute and convalescent COVID-19 samples, and they came from the United States, Italy and Spain. PBMCs, B-cell-depleted T cells, or T cells were the source of the cDNA or gDNA that made up the material.

Source study methods: Using reference gene primer amplification, nucleated cell counts were estimated. Clones were read by immunoSEQ multiplex PCR, and TCRdb kept only the in-frame ones, dropping some. The V and J calls and clone size were taken over from that table, and D and trimming were inferred from the DNA. The table records roughly 250,000 clones, around 90% of them present only once. The source is a man aged 60 to 75 who had recovered from COVID-19. The sequencing input was peripheral blood. The chain recombines TRBV2 with TRBJ1-1; perhaps TRBD1 as D (5 bases). The chain's CDR3 is CASTEGLGYTEAFF. DNA of the CDR3: TGTGCCAGCACGGAGGGGCTGGGATACACTGAAGCTTTCTTT.